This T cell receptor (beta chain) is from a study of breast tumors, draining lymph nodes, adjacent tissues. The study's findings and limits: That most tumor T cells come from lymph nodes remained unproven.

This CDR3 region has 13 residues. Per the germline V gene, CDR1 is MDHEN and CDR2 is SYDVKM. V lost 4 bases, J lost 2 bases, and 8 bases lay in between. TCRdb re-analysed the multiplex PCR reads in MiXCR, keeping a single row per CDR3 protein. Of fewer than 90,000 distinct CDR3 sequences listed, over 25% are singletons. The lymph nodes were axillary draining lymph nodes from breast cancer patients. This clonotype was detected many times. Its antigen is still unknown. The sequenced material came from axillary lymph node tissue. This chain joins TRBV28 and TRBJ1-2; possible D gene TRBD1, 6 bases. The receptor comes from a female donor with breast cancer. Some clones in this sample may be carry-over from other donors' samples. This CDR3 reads CASSSGTNYGYTF. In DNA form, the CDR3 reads TGTGCCAGCAGTTCCGGGACAAACTATGGCTACACCTTC.